The text below deals with one TCR beta chain. The antigen this receptor binds is unknown. Base qualities are missing; no much larger clone stands one base away. RNA was extracted using the RNeasy kit, and roughly 0.5 to 1 microgram was reverse transcribed with random hexamers. The immunoSEQ multiplex PCR assay, covering 54 Vbeta and 13 Jbeta segments, was used to amplify TCR beta CDR3 regions. PCR amplification bias was corrected using a synthetic template baseline for primer optimization and computational correction. For the original study's pipeline: Reads were assigned to V, D and J genes according to IMGT and analyzed in immunoSEQ Analyzer, with only productive sequences retained. To calculate clonality, Shannon entropy was normalized by log2 of the number of productive unique sequences and then subtracted from one. For each patient and control, public and private clones were evaluated within the 100 most prevalent clones. A clone was defined as Susac-specific if it was absent from the healthy and MS cohorts, from 950 to 1,300 published viral clones and from other ImmuneACCESS disease sequences. The raw public data were reprocessed by TCRdb itself: fastp quality trimming at Q25, MiXCR clonotype calling, in-frame beta chains only. For every CDR3 protein sequence, its rows merge into one entry that carries the most common genes and DNA. The V and J calls were not made by the authors but by TCRdb's processing. A total of 180,000 or so distinct CDR3 sequences appear in this sample, 90% to 97% of them only once. The ten largest account for approximately 0.09% of the sample.

The germline V gene (reference sequence) supplies CDR1 GTSNPN and CDR2 SVGIG. The junction shows trimming of 4 bases on V and 2 bases on J, and the gene matches do not reach 5 bases of it. The CDR3 goes from the cysteine to the phenylalanine over 14 residues. The only DNA kept is the CDR3, 42 bases in frame from the first base. The source of the sample is a study of CD8 T cells in Susac syndrome (dated 2019 in TCRdb). Concerning the study at large: Whether CD8+ T cell activation and differentiation in Susac syndrome was antigen driven was tested using repertoire sequencing. General findings and caveats noted by the study authors: The number of individuals in the TCR sequencing and HLA analysis was recognized as being relatively small.

Peripheral blood CD8+ and CD4+ T cells from healthy donors, Susac syndrome patients and multiple sclerosis patients were profiled using high-throughput TCR beta sequencing. Multiple sclerosis controls were treatment-naive patients with stable or active relapsing-remitting disease fulfilling revised McDonald criteria. Bulk CD8+ and CD4+ T cells were purified by magnetic negative isolation, while CD8+ TEMRA cells were enriched using FACS. Blood was drawn into EDTA tubes, processed within 24 hours, and PBMCs were isolated by density gradient centrifugation. PBMCs intended for TCR sequencing were cryopreserved in liquid nitrogen and were subsequently thawed in a 37 degrees C water bath. A purity of at least 90% was achieved for sorted or isolated CD4+, CD8+ and CD8+ TEMRA cells.

The sequenced sample consisted of CD4+ T cells from PBMCs. The V and J segments used are TRBV30 and TRBJ1-5, with 7 bases aligning to TRBD1. The clonotype originates from a human donor with multiple sclerosis. The CDR3 protein sequence reads: CAWNSGTGNQPQHF. The nucleotide sequence reads as follows: TGTGCCTGGAACTCCGGGACAGGCAATCAGCCCCAGCATTTT.